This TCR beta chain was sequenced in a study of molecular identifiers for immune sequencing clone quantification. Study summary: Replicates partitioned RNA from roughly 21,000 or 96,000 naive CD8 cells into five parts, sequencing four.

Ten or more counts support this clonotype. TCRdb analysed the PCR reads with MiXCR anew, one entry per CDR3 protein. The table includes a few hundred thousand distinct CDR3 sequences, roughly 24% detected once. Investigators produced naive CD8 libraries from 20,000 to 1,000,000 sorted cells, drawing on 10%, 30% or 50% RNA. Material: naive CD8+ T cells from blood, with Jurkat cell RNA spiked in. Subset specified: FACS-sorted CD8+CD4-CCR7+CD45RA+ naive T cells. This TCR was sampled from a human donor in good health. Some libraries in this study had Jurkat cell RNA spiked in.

DNA of the CDR3: TGCGCCAGCAGCCAAGATCTTAGCGGATACAATGAGCAGTTCTTC. Translating it yields CASSQDLSGYNEQFF. The chain employs TRBV4-3 and TRBJ2-1, with D perhaps matching TRBD2 (6 bases). V gave up 0 bases and J gave up 4 bases, with 10 bases separating them. Germline V gives CDR1 LGHNA, CDR2 YSLEER. The CDR3 length is 15 residues.